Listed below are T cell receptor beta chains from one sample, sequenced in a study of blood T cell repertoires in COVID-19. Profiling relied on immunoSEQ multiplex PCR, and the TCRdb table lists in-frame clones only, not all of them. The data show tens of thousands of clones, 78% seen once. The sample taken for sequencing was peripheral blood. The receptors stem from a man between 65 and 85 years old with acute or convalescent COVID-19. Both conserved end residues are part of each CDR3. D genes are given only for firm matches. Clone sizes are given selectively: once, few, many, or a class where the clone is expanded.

DNA: TGCGCCAGCAGCCCGGAGGACAGGGTAGGCACTGAAGCTTTCTTT
CDR3: CASSPEDRVGTEAFF
D: TRBD1
size: .
V: TRBV5-1
J: TRBJ1-1

DNA: TGCGCCAGCAGCTCCCAGACAGGGTCCTACGAGCAGTACTTC
CDR3: CASSSQTGSYEQYF
D: TRBD1
size: .
V: TRBV5-1
J: TRBJ2-7

DNA: TGTGCCACCAGCAGAGATAGAAGGGACAGGCAAAAACTGTTTTTT
CDR3: CATSRDRRDRQKLFF
D: TRBD1
size: .
V: TRBV15
J: TRBJ1-4

DNA: TGTGCCAGCAGCTTAGCGGAGGGGATCGGGGAAAAACTGTTTTTT
CDR3: CASSLAEGIGEKLFF
D: .
size: .
V: TRBV7-8
J: TRBJ1-4

DNA: TGTGCCAGCAGCTCTGGGGGGGCGAATCAGCCCCAGCATTTT
CDR3: CASSSGGANQPQHF
D: .
size: .
V: TRBV7-2
J: TRBJ1-5

DNA: TGTGCCAGCTCACCGGCTGACAGGAGTAATTCACCCCTCCACTTT
CDR3: CASSPADRSNSPLHF
D: .
size: once
V: TRBV18
J: TRBJ1-6

DNA: TGTGCCTGGAGCCTACCTACAGGGGACTACGAGCAGTACTTC
CDR3: CAWSLPTGDYEQYF
D: TRBD1
size: .
V: TRBV30
J: TRBJ2-7

DNA: TGTGCCAGCAGCCGTTATGGACAAATGAAGTACTTC
CDR3: CASSRYGQMKYF
D: .
size: few
V: TRBV11-2
J: TRBJ2-5

DNA: TGTGCCTGGGAAGGGGGGGACGAGCAGTACTTC
CDR3: CAWEGGDEQYF
D: .
size: medium-sized
V: TRBV30
J: TRBJ2-7

DNA: TGCGCCAGCAGCTTGGGGGCAGGCCTTAGCAATCAGCCCCAGCATTTT
CDR3: CASSLGAGLSNQPQHF
D: .
size: .
V: TRBV5-1
J: TRBJ1-5

DNA: TGTGCCAGCAGCCCCCTCGGGCTAGCGGGGGCCAATGAGCAGTTCTTC
CDR3: CASSPLGLAGANEQFF
D: TRBD2
size: .
V: TRBV7-9
J: TRBJ2-1

DNA: TGTGCCAGCAACCATGACGGGACTAGCGGGTCCTACGAGCAGTACTTC
CDR3: CASNHDGTSGSYEQYF
D: TRBD2
size: .
V: TRBV7-2
J: TRBJ2-7

DNA: TGCGCCAGCAGCTTGTCGCCCTTGGCTGCGGGGACCAATCAGCCCCAGCATTTT
CDR3: CASSLSPLAAGTNQPQHF
D: .
size: few
V: TRBV5-1
J: TRBJ1-5

DNA: TGTGCCAGCAGCATCGGCGCAGCGGGCTACACCTTC
CDR3: CASSIGAAGYTF
D: .
size: .
V: TRBV11-2
J: TRBJ1-2

DNA: TGTGCCAGTAGTATGGGACAGGGGTACGTCGGCTACACCTTC
CDR3: CASSMGQGYVGYTF
D: TRBD1
size: .
V: TRBV19
J: TRBJ1-2

DNA: TGCGCCAGCAGCCAAGGTTACGGGAGCTCCTACGAGCAGTACTTC
CDR3: CASSQGYGSSYEQYF
D: .
size: .
V: TRBV4-1
J: TRBJ2-7

DNA: TGTGCCAGCAGTTTAAGACACAGTGAAGCTTTCTTT
CDR3: CASSLRHSEAFF
D: .
size: few
V: TRBV28
J: TRBJ1-1

DNA: TGTGCCAGCAGACGGACTAGCGGGGGGCCAGAGACCCAGTACTTC
CDR3: CASRRTSGGPETQYF
D: TRBD2
size: .
V: TRBV7-6
J: TRBJ2-5

DNA: TGCGCCAGCAGTCGAGGAAGCCTGTTTGGCGAGCAGTACTTC
CDR3: CASSRGSLFGEQYF
D: .
size: .
V: TRBV23-1
J: TRBJ2-7

DNA: TGTGCCAGCAGTTATGAGAAGACAACTAATGAAAAACTGTTTTTT
CDR3: CASSYEKTTNEKLFF
D: .
size: .
V: TRBV6-2/TRBV6-3
J: TRBJ1-4

DNA: TGCGCCACCACGGGGGGGCTAGCGGGGGACAATGAGCAGTTCTTC
CDR3: CATTGGLAGDNEQFF
D: TRBD2
size: .
V: TRBV4-1
J: TRBJ2-1

DNA: TGTGCCACCAGTGTCCCGAGAGGGGGCCGGGAGACCCAGTACTTC
CDR3: CATSVPRGGRETQYF
D: TRBD1
size: .
V: TRBV24-1
J: TRBJ2-5

DNA: TGTGCCAGCGGGAGAGGGAGGCAAGAGACCCAGTACTTC
CDR3: CASGRGRQETQYF
D: .
size: .
V: TRBV19
J: TRBJ2-5

DNA: TGTGCCAGCGGTTCCTACGGTATCTCTGGAAACACCATATATTTT
CDR3: CASGSYGISGNTIYF
D: .
size: few
V: TRBV28
J: TRBJ1-3

DNA: TGTGCCTGGAGTGTCCTAGCGGGGGGCATGAATACGCAGTATTTT
CDR3: CAWSVLAGGMNTQYF
D: TRBD2
size: .
V: TRBV30
J: TRBJ2-3

DNA: TGTGCCAGTAGGGCTGCGGCTAGCGGGGGGGCCACCAATGAGCAGTTCTTC
CDR3: CASRAAASGGATNEQFF
D: TRBD2
size: .
V: TRBV19
J: TRBJ2-1

DNA: TGTGCCAGCAGACGATCAGCGATCACCTCCTACGAGCAGTACTTC
CDR3: CASRRSAITSYEQYF
D: .
size: .
V: TRBV3-1/TRBV3-2
J: TRBJ2-7

DNA: TGTGCCAGCAGTGAACCAGCGGGAGGCTACGAGCAGTACTTC
CDR3: CASSEPAGGYEQYF
D: TRBD2
size: few
V: TRBV25-1
J: TRBJ2-7

DNA: TGTGCCAGCAGCCCACCCAGGGGACTAGCGGGGCCCACCGGGGAGCTGTTTTTT
CDR3: CASSPPRGLAGPTGELFF
D: TRBD2
size: .
V: TRBV5-4
J: TRBJ2-2

DNA: TGTGCCAGCAGTTTGACCGACCGCCACAGGGGGAGCACAGATACGCAGTATTTT
CDR3: CASSLTDRHRGSTDTQYF
D: TRBD1
size: .
V: TRBV28
J: TRBJ2-3

DNA: TGTGCCAGCAGCTTACGGGTAGGAGATACCTATAATTCACCCCTCCACTTT
CDR3: CASSLRVGDTYNSPLHF
D: .
size: few
V: TRBV7-2
J: TRBJ1-6

DNA: TGTGCCAGTACCCTGCGGGACGGGGTCACGGATACGCAGTATTTT
CDR3: CASTLRDGVTDTQYF
D: .
size: once
V: TRBV19
J: TRBJ2-3